These 21 T cell receptor beta chains share one sample of origin, sequenced in a study of T cells after yellow fever vaccination. MiXCR, run by TCRdb on the 5' RACE reads, gives a single entry per CDR3 protein. The sample contains roughly 140,000 distinct CDR3 sequences, approximately 7.7% of which appear only once. The source material was CD4+ T cells sorted from PBMCs, sampled 5 days after the yellow fever booster vaccination. These receptors came from a man younger than 45 who received the YFV17D yellow fever vaccine.

This clonotype was counted many times. The J gene is TRBJ2-7, the V gene TRBV10-3; 11 bases map to TRBD1. Trimming took 6 bases from V and 5 from J; bases not matched to a gene: 3. Germline-derived CDR1 and CDR2 are ENHRY and SYGVKD. The CDR3 loop spans 13 amino acids. The chain's CDR3 is CAISGQGADEQYF. In DNA, the CDR3 is TGTGCCATCAGCGGACAGGGGGCCGACGAGCAGTACTTC.

At least ten counts were recorded for this clonotype. For the CDR3, the DNA is TGTGCCAGCAGTCGGACTAGCGGGAGAGGCAACGAGCAGTACTTC. Protein product: CASSRTSGRGNEQYF. The V call is TRBV6-2 or TRBV6-3, the J call TRBJ2-7, with 13 bases matching TRBD2. The CDR3 has 15 amino acids. The V and J ends lost 5 bases and 5 bases, in that order; junction bases with no gene match: 6. CDR1 MNHEY and CDR2 SVGEGT come from the germline V gene.

The table lists this clonotype with many counts. The chain is built from TRBV4-3 and TRBJ2-2, with 11 bases identical to TRBD2. This CDR3 has 20 residues. Germline V gene data show CDR1 as LGHNA and CDR2 as YSLEER. V lost 2 bases to trimming and J lost 0 bases; unmatched junction nucleotides: 11. This CDR3 reads CASSQLEASGRRANTGELFF. CDR3 sequence (DNA): TGCGCCAGCAGCCAACTGGAGGCTAGCGGGAGGAGGGCGAACACCGGGGAGCTGTTTTTT.

On this clonotype: It may be a read error: a sequence one base away is much more abundant. This chain connects TRBV20-1 to TRBJ2-3; D might be TRBD1 (6 bases). The CDR3 sequence is 17 residues long. Per germline, CDR1 DFQATT and CDR2 SNEGSKA (reference sequence). V dropped 0 bases and J dropped 1 base, with 17 bases sitting between them. The CDR3 here is CSARDSRRQAGTDTQYF. CDR3 DNA sequence: TGCAGTGCTAGAGATTCAAGACGACAGGCAGGCACAGATACGCAGTATTTT.

In its sample, this clonotype was seen many times. This chain uses TRBV5-1 with TRBJ2-1; D possibly corresponds to TRBD2 (6 bases). CDR1 and CDR2 (germline): SGHRS, YFSETQ. V lost 0 bases and J lost 2, with 12 bases in between. There are 16 residues in the CDR3. The DNA of the CDR3 is TGCGCCAGCAGCTTGGCCGGAGGGAGCACCTACAATGAGCAGTTCTTC. Its protein is CASSLAGGSTYNEQFF.

This clonotype was seen many times. The chain carries TRBV10-3 and TRBJ2-1, with D unclear. The CDR3 has 12 residues. CDR1 is ENHRY, CDR2 SYGVKD, per germline. V lost 4 bases, J lost 8 bases, and 9 bases lay in between. CDR3 sequence: CAISGQSDEQFF. The CDR3 bases are TGTGCCATCAGTGGGCAAAGCGATGAGCAGTTCTTC.

This clonotype was found many times. This chain joins TRBV6-1 and TRBJ2-5, with D unresolved. V was cut by 3 bases and J by 0 bases, with 2 bases left in between. From germline, CDR1 is MNHNS and CDR2 SASEGT. The CDR3 runs to 12 residues. The CDR3 DNA reads TGTGCCAGCAGTGAGTACCAAGAGACCCAGTACTTC. Its protein is CASSEYQETQYF.

The table lists this clonotype with many counts. This chain connects TRBV20-1 to TRBJ2-7; 7 positions match TRBD1. The CDR3 contains 12 residues. CDR1 is DFQATT, CDR2 SNEGSKA, per germline (reference sequence). V lost 6 bases to trimming and J lost 5 bases; unmatched junction nucleotides: 7. This CDR3 reads CSAPDRTDEQYF. Written as DNA, the CDR3 is TGCAGTGCACCGGACAGGACGGACGAGCAGTACTTC.

Concerning this clonotype: This could be a read error, since a much larger clone is one nucleotide away. The chain couples TRBV20-1 to TRBJ1-1; D remains ambiguous. V shed 5 bases and J shed 3 bases, with 19 bases lying between them. The CDR3 has 15 residues. The germline V gene encodes CDR1 DFQATT and CDR2 SNEGSKA (reference sequence). CDR3 loop: CSAVPLEGADTEAFF. The CDR3 nucleotides read TGCAGTGCTGTCCCCTTGGAGGGAGCGGACACTGAAGCTTTCTTT.

This clonotype was recorded at least ten times. The rearrangement links TRBV24-1 to TRBJ2-3, with TRBD1 matching 7 bases. J was trimmed by 5 bases and V by 3 bases; bases with no gene match: 7. Germline loops: CDR1 KGHDR, CDR2 SFDVKD. This CDR3 has 15 residues. CDR3 protein: CATSDPTGSGDTQYF. In nucleotides, the CDR3 is TGTGCCACCAGTGATCCGACAGGGTCGGGAGATACGCAGTATTTT.

Details on this clonotype: A much larger clone lies a single base off, so this may be a read error. The rearrangement joins TRBV5-1 to TRBJ2-5; TRBD1 aligns across 7 bases. V lost 4 bases to trimming and J lost 4 bases; unmatched junction nucleotides: 7. The V gene's germline CDR1 is SGHRS and CDR2 YFSETQ. The CDR3 has 14 amino acids. The CDR3 sequence is CASSTGQILETQYF. The CDR3, as DNA: TGCGCCAGCAGCACGGGACAGATTCTAGAGACCCAGTACTTC. The full variable domain, in which reference TRBV5-1 and TRBJ2-5 provide the parts outside the CDR3, is KAGVTQTPRYLIKTRGQQVTLSCSPISGHRSVSWYQQTPGQGLQFLFEYFSETQRNKGNFPGRFSGRQFSNSRSEMNVSTLELGDSALYLCASSTGQILETQYFGPGTRLLVL.

This clonotype was seen repeatedly, ten times or more. The CDR3: CASSLGLPDGKTQYF. The CDR3 region has the DNA TGTGCCAGCAGCTTAGGCCTACCAGACGGAAAGACCCAGTACTTC. The V gene is TRBV7-2, the J gene TRBJ2-5, with D unresolved. The germline V and J ends were trimmed by 1 base and 6 bases, with 15 bases remaining between them. CDR1 is SGHTA, CDR2 FQGNSA, per germline. The CDR3 totals 15 residues.

This clonotype was seen repeatedly, ten times or more. J is TRBJ2-7 and V is TRBV6-2 or TRBV6-3; 11 bases map to TRBD2. The germline V gene has CDR1 MNHEY and CDR2 SVGEGT. The CDR3 is 17 residues long. V lost 1 base and J lost 2; bases outside the gene matches: 7. The CDR3 loop is CASSYYSSGLAAYEQYF. As DNA, the CDR3 is TGTGCCAGCAGTTACTATTCTTCGGGACTAGCGGCCTACGAGCAGTACTTC.

This clonotype showed up many times. The chain links TRBV7-2 to TRBJ2-1; D is uncertain. This CDR3 is 15 amino acids long. V shed 1 base and J shed 2 bases, with 9 bases lying between them. Germline V gene sequence: CDR1 SGHTA, CDR2 FQGNSA. The DNA for the CDR3 is TGTGCCAGCAGCTTAGTGTATGCGACCTACAATGAGCAGTTCTTC. It encodes CASSLVYATYNEQFF.

This clonotype was counted at least ten times. The genes are TRBV7-9 and TRBJ2-5; D is unresolved. The germline V gene has CDR1 SEHNR and CDR2 FQNEAQ (reference sequence). The length of the CDR3 is 13 residues. V lost 1 base and J 7 bases, leaving 10 bases between the germline ends. The CDR3 protein is CASSLDRSGTQYF. CDR3 nucleotide sequence: TGTGCCAGCAGCTTAGACAGATCCGGGACCCAGTACTTC.

In its sample, this clonotype was seen a few times. This chain uses TRBV18 with TRBJ2-5; a possible D gene is TRBD2 (6 bases). The CDR3 extends over 13 amino acids. CDR1 KGHSH and CDR2 LQKENI come from the germline V gene. Trimming pared 1 base from V and 3 bases from J, leaving 6 bases between. CDR3 in amino acids: CASSPRREETQYF. The CDR3 coding sequence is TGTGCCAGCTCACCACGGAGGGAAGAGACCCAGTACTTC.

This clonotype was counted at least ten times. The chain has TRBV7-6 and TRBJ2-7, with D hard to call. Germline CDR1 and CDR2: SGHVS and FNYEAQ. With 5 bases removed from V and 4 bases from J, the gap between germline ends came to 12 bases. The length of the CDR3 is 13 residues. The CDR3 region is CASSADDGYEQYF. The CDR3 coding sequence is TGTGCCAGCAGCGCAGACGATGGGTACGAGCAGTACTTC.

In regard to this clonotype: A read error is possible here, since a much larger clone lies one base away. The chain couples TRBV28 to TRBJ2-2; the match to TRBD2 covers 8 bases. The trim removed 6 bases at V and 8 bases at J, leaving 14 bases unmatched. Germline V lookup: CDR1 MDHEN, CDR2 SYDVKM. The CDR3 runs to 16 residues. CDR3 protein: CASSPDSGNSFGELFF. The CDR3 bases are TGTGCCAGCAGCCCCGATAGCGGGAATTCTTTTGGGGAGCTGTTTTTT.

This clonotype was recorded at least ten times. The genes are TRBV15 and TRBJ2-1; 8 bases align to TRBD2. Looked up from germline, CDR1 is LNHNV and CDR2 is YYDKDF (reference sequence). This CDR3 spans 17 amino acids. J lost 2 bases, V lost 0 bases, and 6 bases had no gene match. CDR3 loop: CATSRDGVAGTYNEQFF. Here the CDR3 DNA reads TGTGCCACCAGCAGAGATGGAGTAGCGGGAACCTACAATGAGCAGTTCTTC. The full variable domain, rest sourced from reference TRBV15 and TRBJ2-1, is DAMVIQNPRYQVTQFGKPVTLSCSQTLNHNVMYWYQQKSSQAPKLLFHYYDKDFNNEADTPDNFQSRRPNTSFCFLDIRSPGLGDTAMYLCATSRDGVAGTYNEQFFGPGTRLTVL.

This clonotype was detected ten times or more. This chain connects TRBV11-2 to TRBJ1-1; D is unresolved. CDR1 and CDR2 from the germline V gene are SGHAT and FQNNGV. The V gene lost 4 bases and the J gene lost 1 base, with 4 bases spanning the gap. The CDR3 extends over 12 amino acids. CDR3 sequence (DNA): TGTGCCAGCAGCTGGGCGAACACTGAAGCTTTCTTT. This gives the protein CASSWANTEAFF. The full variable domain, completed using reference TRBV11-2 and TRBJ1-1, is EAGVAQSPRYKIIEKRQSVAFWCNPISGHATLYWYQQILGQGPKLLIQFQNNGVVDDSQLPKDRFSAERLKGVDSTLKIQPAKLEDSAVYLCASSWANTEAFFGQGTRLTVV.

This clonotype was detected ten times or more. The J gene is TRBJ1-1, the V gene TRBV2; D is uncertain. The CDR3 has 15 residues. V was trimmed by 6 bases and J by 5 bases, leaving 19 bases between them. Looked up from germline, CDR1 is SNHLY and CDR2 is FYNNEI. The CDR3 protein is CASRTLGPWGTEAFF. As DNA, the CDR3 is TGTGCCAGCAGGACGCTCGGCCCATGGGGTACTGAAGCTTTCTTT. Full variable domain (rest looked up from reference TRBV2 and TRBJ1-1): EPEVTQTPSHQVTQMGQEVILRCVPISNHLYFYWYRQILGQKVEFLVSFYNNEISEKSEIFDDQFSVERPDGSNFTLKIRSTKLEDSAMYFCASRTLGPWGTEAFFGQGTRLTVV.